Presented here are 4 T cell receptor beta chains from one specimen sequenced in a study of control samples from healthy donors and cancer patients. TCRdb's table, derived via immunoSEQ multiplex PCR, lists solely in-frame clones and lacks some. The data contain about 92,000 clones, roughly four fifths of them singletons. Material: blood. The receptors were sampled from a woman aged 55-70 years in good health.

The V and J genes are TRBV18 and TRBJ1-4, with D possibly being TRBD1 (6 bases). Germline loops: CDR1 KGHSH, CDR2 LQKENI. The CDR3 spans 15 residues. V lost 0 bases and J 7 bases, leaving 12 bases between the germline ends. CDR3 in amino acids: CASSPPNRDTEKLFF. CDR3 nucleotide sequence: TGTGCCAGCTCACCACCGAACAGGGATACTGAAAAACTGTTTTTT.

The chain carries TRBV4-2 and TRBJ2-7; D is unresolved. Deletions cut 0 bases from V and 3 bases from J, with 9 bases between. CDR3 length: 14 amino acids. Germline CDR1 is LGHNA and CDR2 is YNFKEQ. CDR3 in DNA: TGTGCCAGCAGCCAAGATAAGTGGCGCTACGAGCAGTACTTC. This gives the protein CASSQDKWRYEQYF.

V gene TRBV6-6 combines with J gene TRBJ2-7; TRBD2 aligns across 13 bases. CDR1 is MNHNY, CDR2 SVGAGI, per germline (reference sequence). Germline trimming cut 5 bases from V and 6 bases from J; bases unmatched to any gene: 22. This CDR3 contains 20 residues. The CDR3 protein is CASSPWGGERGLAGVPEQYF. In DNA, the CDR3 is TGTGCCAGCAGTCCGTGGGGCGGAGAGCGAGGACTAGCGGGAGTTCCCGAGCAGTACTTC.

The V call is TRBV7-2, the J call TRBJ2-5; 8 positions agree with TRBD2. This CDR3 is 14 amino acids long. V trimming: 6 bases; J trimming: 1 base; junction bases outside the gene matches: 4. Germline V gene data show CDR1 as SGHTA and CDR2 as FQGNSA. The DNA for the CDR3 is TGTGCCAGCAGTAGTAGCGGGGCCCAAGAGACCCAGTACTTC. This gives the protein CASSSSGAQETQYF.